The entry below gives a single T cell receptor beta chain sequence along with its context. Assay execution took place at the deep level. Original handling: Filtering differed since immunoSEQ provided only junctions, with no quality scores. Method: immunoSEQ multiplex PCR; TCRdb's copy keeps in-frame clones and lacks some. V, J and clone size were drawn from that table, and D and trimming were deduced from the DNA. The sample includes about 1 million clones, about 84% of them seen just once. A split of CD4+ cells into CD45RA+ naive and CD45RA-negative memory subsets was performed. V was cut by 7 bases and J by 4 bases, with 14 bases left in between. The CDR3 totals 14 residues. Germline V gene data show CDR1 as WNHNN and CDR2 as SYGVQD (reference sequence). This sample was taken from a study of shared clonotypes between healthy human individuals.

This rearrangement joins TRBV10-1 to TRBJ2-1; TRBD2 is a possible D gene (5 bases). This sequence originates from a man aged 18 to 30 in good health. Some clones in this sample may be carry-over from other donors' samples. What was sequenced was memory CD4+ T cells from PBMCs. Regarding subset: CD45RA-negative fraction. This chain's CDR3 is CASKVACYYNEQFF. The CDR3 DNA follows: TGCGCCAGCAAGGTAGCGTGTTATTACAATGAGCAGTTCTTC.